This T cell receptor (beta chain) was recorded in a study of cytomegalovirus exposure and HLA in healthy donors (dated by TCRdb to between 2016 and 2019). Notes on the research overall: In an earlier analysis of 450 to 750 of the donors, less than 350 Gb of sequence data and 90 million to 120 million unique TCR beta sequences from roughly 190 million T cells were reported. The study aimed to test whether cataloging public T cell receptors could reveal signatures of past pathogen exposure. In the later analysis, no new phenotypic data were used to find candidate immune exposures; instead, reliance was placed on TCR beta sequences and their occurrence across donors. In addition to the first cohort of 666 subjects, a separate validation cohort of some 120 different subjects was used. Using immunosequencing, the study profiled T cell repertoires from fewer than 700 subjects and related those repertoires to cytomegalovirus serostatus. To decide whether each TCR beta V gene segment behaved as functional or pseudogenic, an earlier analysis of nearly 600 of the donors relied on high-throughput TCR beta sequencing. Donor age, sex, ethnicity and CMV serostatus were collected together with the repertoire data. To predict cytomegalovirus infection status, the study brought together high-throughput TCR immunosequencing, statistical association of individual TCRs with disease status, and machine learning. Typing coverage varied by locus: roughly 629-640 donors for A, B, C, DRB1 and DQB1; approximately 500 for DQA1; more than 600 for DPA1; some 470 for DPB1. Genome-wide SNP genotypes for about three fifths of the 666 donors were used in a later genetic analysis, which treated that subset as a discovery cohort. Every discovery cohort repertoire had been produced on one sequencing platform. Approximately 300 gigabases of sequencing data and 70 million to 95 million unique TCR sequences made up an early release that covered nearly 650 HLA-typed donors. Class I and class II HLA loci were covered by the typing at four-digit resolution. Of the 300 to 500 genotyped donors, 80% to 90% were placed in the genetic ancestry cluster associated with self-reported Caucasian donors. In a later analysis, previously published TCR beta repertoires from 666 donors were re-analyzed and high-resolution HLA genotyping was added so that TCR occurrence patterns could be studied. Across 300 to 500 genotyped donors of the cohort, an average of approximately 200,000 unique TCR beta nucleotide sequences per donor were sequenced, and around 19% of those sequences were non-productive. Because of strong linkage in the cohort, a few DR-DQ haplotypes were treated as single units for association and clustering.

The cohort was made up of about 670 healthy bone marrow donors. At the time of sampling, every cohort member was nominally healthy, though immune exposures that went unrecorded were likely present. The donor was CMV seronegative and was included in the group of approximately 350 seronegative cohort members. Every donor gave a peripheral blood sample, and the peripheral blood mononuclear cells from that sample were used for TCR beta sequencing. Genomic DNA was extracted from the blood cell samples with the Qiagen DNeasy Blood Extraction Kit. The library relied on the immunoSEQ multiplex PCR assay. A mixture of 60 forward primers for TCR Vbeta segments and 13 reverse primers for TCR Jbeta segments was used in the multiplex PCR. Amplification of the CDR3 region of rearranged TCR beta genes was performed with a multiplex PCR assay on genomic DNA. Amplified TCR beta libraries were sequenced as 87-base-pair reads on the Illumina HiSeq System. In the paper's pipeline: A later analysis tallied approximately 87 million unique TCR beta chains across the 640 or so repertoires, and approximately 12 million of those chains were shared by two or more donors. A nearest-neighbor algorithm error-corrected the raw reads and collapsed the reads into unique sequences, merging closely related sequences to remove PCR and sequencing errors. V, D and J gene segments were assigned by aligning CDR3 sequences to IMGT reference sequences. For a sequence to be retained, a match of at least six nucleotides to both a V gene segment and a J gene segment was required. Rearrangements were classified as productive when the CDR3 lacked stop codons and remained in frame with V and J, and all other rearrangements were classified as non-productive. Following IMGT convention, CDR3 was defined as the stretch from the second conserved V-encoded cysteine up to the conserved J-encoded phenylalanine. In an earlier analysis of just under 600 of the donors, sequences lacking an unambiguous match to a single V gene segment were excluded. An earlier analysis of a few hundred of the donors called V segments functional above 56.7% productive rearrangements and segregating when the between-donor standard deviation exceeded 5%. To diagnose cytomegalovirus status from the catalog of TCR beta chain sequences, a statistical classification framework was built. V and J gene assignment, in a later analysis, came from comparing TCR nucleotide sequences with IMGT/GENE-DB human TR gene sequences. A later analysis assigned CDR3 sequences and most-parsimonious VDJ recombination scenarios with the TCRdist pipeline. In a later analysis, each TCR beta chain was defined by its CDR3 amino acid sequence together with its V-gene family, and reads without a unique V-gene family were excluded. As a way to deal with suspected cross-contamination and a sequencing artifact, a later analysis dropped more than 500 nucleotide sequences that were highly shared and had low generation probability. For each public chain, a later analysis derived a clonal expansion index from normalized ranks of inferred template counts within each repertoire. Generation probabilities in a later analysis came from a VDJ recombination model fitted to out-of-frame rearrangements, and those results were checked against IGoR. In a later analysis, hypergeometric tests were used to score TCR-TCR, TCR-HLA and TCR-CMV co-occurrence, with a repertoire-size bias correction applied to TCR pairs. False discovery rates were estimated in a later analysis by permuting HLA or CMV assignments 20 times. In a later analysis, co-occurring TCRs were grouped using DBSCAN, and TCRdist sequence similarity was added for clustering within HLA-allele-positive subsets. Repertoires with fewer than 30,000 or more than 120,000 public chains, plus five repertoires with anomalous nucleotide sharing, were excluded from co-occurrence clustering. TCRdb mirrors the immuneACCESS table, restricted to in-frame sequences. Some clones are absent from its copies; in checked studies, under half trace to an unresolved V gene, and the reason for the others is unknown. V, J and clone size are taken as reported in that table, and D and trimming were inferred from the DNA itself. The sample table shows about 73,000 clones, and 65% to 80% are seen once. The ten biggest clones cover around an eighth of the sample.

Looking up the germline V gene yields CDR1 SQVTM and CDR2 ANQGSEA. V loses 5 bases of germline sequence and J loses 1 base, and the interval between the two ends is 14 bases. The CDR3 starts with the cysteine, ends with the phenylalanine, and has 14 residues. The retained sequence is limited to the CDR3, 42 bases, with the frame set at the first base. This clone was detected only once. Its antigen is currently not known. No much larger clone exists at a distance of one base, and base qualities are not known. General study outcomes and caveats: CMV serostatus was the only immune exposure information available for the cohort. An association between a missense DCLRE1C variant and V-gene and J-gene trimming of TCR beta chains was found in a later genetic analysis and replicated in an independent cohort. A total of fewer than 200 TCR beta chains were listed by the study as associated with cytomegalovirus. Linkage disequilibrium might explain the correlated functional status among segregating V segments, but an unknown experimental factor could not be excluded. A cluster of highly shared sequence variants was judged likely to represent a technical artifact of the sequencing pipeline. HLA typing was unavailable for some donors at each locus, so association tests used only the typed subset. Because counts were too low, approximately 15 rarely observed V segments, including chromosome 9 orphons, were excluded from the earlier analysis of fewer than 650 of the donors. Specific HLA alleles were associated with 15,000 to 20,000 TCR beta sequences at a false discovery rate of 0.05 in a later analysis. Several of the top co-occurrence clusters appeared to be linked to parvovirus B19, influenza, CMV and Epstein-Barr virus, according to a later analysis. A later analysis found that most CMV-associated TCR beta chains appeared HLA-restricted, with HLA associations seemingly driven largely by CMV exposure. Some IMGT-functional V segments, including TRBV6-2 and TRBV6-3, could not be distinguished by the 87-base-pair reads and were therefore excluded. A further reported finding was that TCR beta sequences accurately predicted the HLA-A and HLA-B alleles for most subjects in the first cohort. Three of the identified cytomegalovirus-associated TCR beta chains were confirmed in vitro to be specific for cytomegalovirus antigens. In a later analysis, TCR association rates were found to vary across HLA loci, with the most associated TCRs seen for DRB1 alleles and the fewest for HLA-C alleles. The classifier was reported to diagnose cytomegalovirus status with high specificity and sensitivity in both the original and validation cohorts. Only TCR beta chains were sequenced in this cohort, and the absence of alpha or paired-chain data limited detectable features. It was suggested by the authors that the approach could potentially be generalized to other disease states and immunological phenotypes. Compared with equally common non-associated chains, HLA-associated TCR beta chains in a later analysis were more clonally expanded and had lower generation probabilities. Presence/absence analyses assumed roughly uniform sequencing depth across donors, an assumption that may not hold. A later genetic analysis reported fewer N-insertions in productive TCRs among donors in an Asian-associated ancestry cluster than the roughly 650-donor mean. Strong co-occurrence of HLA alleles, especially DR and DQ, made assigning TCR associations to individual alleles difficult. In an earlier analysis of fewer than 750 of the donors, most TCR beta V segments were observed in productive rearrangements about 87% or about 30% of the time, broadly matching IMGT annotations. While some public TCRs were present in many individuals, most TCR sequences turned up only very rarely across donors.

What was sequenced was PBMCs. The TCR was taken from a man aged 70-80 years in good health and CMV-seronegative. The chain links TRBV29-1 with TRBJ1-1; the D gene lacks a confident call. The bases are TGCAGCGTTTCTGAGGGCACCGGGAACACTGAAGCTTTCTTT. Translated, it gives CSVSEGTGNTEAFF.